Listed below are T cell receptor beta chains from one sample, sequenced in a study of OX40 agonist ivuxolimab in advanced cancers. Clones were sequenced by immunoSEQ multiplex PCR, and TCRdb holds only the in-frame ones, with some missing. This sample has around 58,000 clones, with roughly 86% found just once. Sequencing used CD4+ or CD8+ T cells sorted from blood, obtained in a trial of the OX40 agonist ivuxolimab. Source of these receptors: an adult with an advanced solid tumor such as melanoma, head and neck, liver or kidney cancer. CDR3s leave out the opening cysteine and the closing phenylalanine or tryptophan.

TRBV4-3,TRBJ1-6,13,ASSPYSAGESPLH
TRBV27,TRBJ2-7,11,ASSYRVRYEQY
TRBV29-1,TRBJ2-7,10,SVGTGSYEQY
TRBV7-3,TRBJ2-3,12,ASSPGEYTDTQY
TRBV19,TRBJ1-6,13,ASSPGLFYNSPLH
TRBV28,TRBJ1-5,11,ASRQSLSQPQH
TRBV27,TRBJ2-7,12,AIAEGQGTYEQY
TRBV7-9,TRBJ2-1,13,ASQHPPAGGYEQF
TRBV6-5,TRBJ1-1,11,ASSFRGALEAF
TRBV2,TRBJ2-5,14,ASDRVTTLNWETQY
TRBV29-1,TRBJ1-2,16,SSSYPPGQPIRQYGYT
TRBV6-5,TRBJ1-1,11,ASSSGTGVEAF
TRBV7-9,TRBJ2-7,12,ASSLVSGLYEQY
TRBV15,TRBJ2-7,13,ATSPGTGELYEQY
TRBV25-1,TRBJ2-7,13,ASSVSGTGEGEQY
TRBV6-1,TRBJ2-5,16,ASSELLWRGTVQETQY
TRBV5-4,TRBJ2-5,9,ASSSLETQY
TRBV29-1,TRBJ1-2,7,SIAGGIT
TRBV13,TRBJ2-1,11,ASSPRRGGEQF
TRBV28,TRBJ1-6,15,ASSPREGQLPNSPLH
TRBV7-3,TRBJ2-2,10,ASSFGGRELF
TRBV15,NA,11,ATGLVISYEQY
TRBV11-2,TRBJ1-1,11,ASSPGGNTEAF
TRBV10-1,TRBJ2-7,11,ASSRDGPYEQY
TRBV5-6,TRBJ2-4,12,ASSLAGRKNIQY
TRBV29-1,TRBJ1-2,12,SVGGTGQNYGYT
TRBV15,TRBJ1-2,16,ATSRLPSQTASNYGYT
TRBV11-2,TRBJ1-1,11,ASSLGRDTEAF